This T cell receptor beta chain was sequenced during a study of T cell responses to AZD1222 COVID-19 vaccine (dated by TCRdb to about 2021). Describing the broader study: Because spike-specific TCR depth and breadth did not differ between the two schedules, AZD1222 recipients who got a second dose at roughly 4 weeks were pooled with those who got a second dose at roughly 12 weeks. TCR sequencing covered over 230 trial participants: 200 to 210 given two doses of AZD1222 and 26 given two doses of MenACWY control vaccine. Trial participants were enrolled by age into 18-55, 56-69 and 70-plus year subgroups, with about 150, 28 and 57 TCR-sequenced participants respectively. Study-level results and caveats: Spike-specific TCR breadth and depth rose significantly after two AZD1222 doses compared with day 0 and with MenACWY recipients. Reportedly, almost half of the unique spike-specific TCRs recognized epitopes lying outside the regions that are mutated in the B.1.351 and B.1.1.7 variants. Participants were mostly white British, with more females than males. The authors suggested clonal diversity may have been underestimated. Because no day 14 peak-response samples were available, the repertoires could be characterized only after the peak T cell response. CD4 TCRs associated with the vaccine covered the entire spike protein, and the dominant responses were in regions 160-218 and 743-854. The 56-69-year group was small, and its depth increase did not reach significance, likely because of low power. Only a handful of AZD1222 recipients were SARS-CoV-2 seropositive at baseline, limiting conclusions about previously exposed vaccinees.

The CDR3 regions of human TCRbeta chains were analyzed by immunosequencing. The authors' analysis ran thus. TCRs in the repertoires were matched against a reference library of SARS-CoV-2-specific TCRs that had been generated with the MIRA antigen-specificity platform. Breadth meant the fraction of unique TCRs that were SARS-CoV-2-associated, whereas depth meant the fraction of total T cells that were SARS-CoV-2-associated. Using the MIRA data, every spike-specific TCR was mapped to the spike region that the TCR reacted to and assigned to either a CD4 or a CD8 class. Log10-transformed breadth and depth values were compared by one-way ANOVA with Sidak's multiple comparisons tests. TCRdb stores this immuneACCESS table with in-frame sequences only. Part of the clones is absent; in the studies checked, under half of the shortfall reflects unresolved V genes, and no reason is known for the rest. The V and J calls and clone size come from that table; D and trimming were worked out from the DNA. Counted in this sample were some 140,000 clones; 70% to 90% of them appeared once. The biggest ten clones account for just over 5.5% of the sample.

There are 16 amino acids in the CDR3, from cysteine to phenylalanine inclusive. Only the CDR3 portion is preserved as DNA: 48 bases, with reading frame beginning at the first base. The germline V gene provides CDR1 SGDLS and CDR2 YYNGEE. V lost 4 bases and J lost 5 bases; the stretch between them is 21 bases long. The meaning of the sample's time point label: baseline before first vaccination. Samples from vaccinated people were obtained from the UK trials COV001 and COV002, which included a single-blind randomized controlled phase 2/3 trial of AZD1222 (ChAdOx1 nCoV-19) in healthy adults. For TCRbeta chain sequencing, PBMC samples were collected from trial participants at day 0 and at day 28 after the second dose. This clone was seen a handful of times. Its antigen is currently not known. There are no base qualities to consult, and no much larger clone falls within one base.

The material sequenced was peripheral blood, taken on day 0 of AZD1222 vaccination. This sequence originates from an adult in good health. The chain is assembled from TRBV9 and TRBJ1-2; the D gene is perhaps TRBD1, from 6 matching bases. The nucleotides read TGTGCCAGCAGCCCTCCGGACAGCGAACCTCCATATGGCTACACCTTC. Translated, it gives CASSPPDSEPPYGYTF.